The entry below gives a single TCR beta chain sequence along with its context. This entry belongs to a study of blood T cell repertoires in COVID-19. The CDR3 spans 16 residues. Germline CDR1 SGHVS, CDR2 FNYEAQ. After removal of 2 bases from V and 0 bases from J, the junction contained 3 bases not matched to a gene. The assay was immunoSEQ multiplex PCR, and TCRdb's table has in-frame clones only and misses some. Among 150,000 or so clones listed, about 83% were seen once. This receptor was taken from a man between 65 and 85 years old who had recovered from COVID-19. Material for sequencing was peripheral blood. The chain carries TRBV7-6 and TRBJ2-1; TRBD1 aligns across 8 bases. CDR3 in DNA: TGTGCCAGCAGCTTATCAGGACAGGGCTCCTACAATGAGCAGTTCTTC. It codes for CASSLSGQGSYNEQFF.